The 22 T cell receptor beta chains below come from one sample, sequenced in a study of post-analysis software for immune sequencing data. The antigens of these receptors remain unknown. Notes on the study in general: Among roughly 5 TRBV segments more frequent in patients than controls were TRBV5-6, TRBV5-1 and TRBV20-1.

Included in the TCR beta cDNA libraries were unique molecular identifiers. TCRdb re-derived calls from the PCR reads in MiXCR, one entry per CDR3 protein. The data show hundreds of thousands of distinct CDR3 sequences, 55% to 70% seen once. Sequenced sample: blood. Every receptor here comes from a girl aged 2-9 years with multiple sclerosis.

The V gene is TRBV7-6, the J gene TRBJ2-7; 7 nucleotides align to TRBD1. The trim removed 5 bases at V and 6 bases at J, leaving 13 bases unmatched. The CDR3 loop spans 15 amino acids. Per germline, CDR1 SGHVS and CDR2 FNYEAQ. This CDR3 is CASSPEQTGLGEQYF. The DNA of the CDR3 is TGTGCCAGCAGCCCGGAACAGACAGGGTTAGGCGAGCAGTACTTC.

In this sample, this clonotype turned up a few times. At one boundary the junction diverges from the germline segment, which might be a read error. The rearrangement joins TRBV5-1 to TRBJ1-1, with a possible D match to TRBD1 (5 bases). Germline V gene sequence: CDR1 SGHRS, CDR2 YFSETQ. CDR3 length equals 14 residues. This CDR3 is CASSLGGTNTEAFF. The CDR3 DNA reads as TGTGCCAGCAGCTTGGGGGGGACGAACACTGAAGCTTTCTTT.

The chain is built from TRBV9 and TRBJ1-2; 7 bases line up with TRBD1. CDR1 and CDR2 (germline): SGDLS, YYNGEE. V trimming: 3 bases; J trimming: 0 bases; junction bases outside the gene matches: 8. The CDR3 consists of 16 residues. DNA of the CDR3: TGTGCCAGCAGCGAACCGACAGGGCCAACTAACTATGGCTACACCTTC. Translating gives CASSEPTGPTNYGYTF. Combining the CDR3 with reference TRBV9 and TRBJ1-2 gives the whole variable domain DSGVTQTPKHLITATGQRVTLRCSPRSGDLSVYWYQQSLDQGLQFLIQYYNGEERAKGNILERFSAQQFPDLHSELNLSSLELGDSALYFCASSEPTGPTNYGYTFGSGTRLTVV.

The CDR3 DNA is TGTGCCAGCAGCTCTACAGGGACCCAAACTGAAGCTTTCTTT. Residues: CASSSTGTQTEAFF. The chain is built from TRBV7-3 and TRBJ1-1, with D tentatively TRBD1 (6 bases). The V gene's germline CDR1 is SGHTA and CDR2 FQGTGA. The CDR3 consists of 14 residues. Trimming took off 4 bases at V and 5 bases at J, with 14 bases between the two ends.

The rearrangement joins TRBV7-6 to TRBJ2-7, with 9 bases fitting TRBD1. After removal of 2 bases from V and 3 bases from J, the junction contained 8 bases not matched to a gene. The length of the CDR3 is 16 residues. Germline V gene sequence: CDR1 SGHVS, CDR2 FNYEAQ. DNA of the CDR3: TGTGCCAGCAGCTTAATCGCCGGGACAGGGAACTACGAGCAGTACTTC. Translation: CASSLIAGTGNYEQYF.

This chain links TRBV25-1 with TRBJ1-1, with 9 bases aligning to TRBD1. The CDR3 sequence is 15 residues long. Trimming at V came to 7 bases and at J to 5 bases, leaving 11 bases not matched to a gene. The germline CDR1 and CDR2 sequences are MGHDK and SYGVNS. For the CDR3, the DNA is TGTGCCAGCACCCACCGGACGACAGGGGGTACTGAAGCTTTCTTT. It encodes CASTHRTTGGTEAFF.

This clonotype was counted a few times. The chain carries TRBV7-2 and TRBJ2-1; D is unresolved. The CDR3 spans 16 residues. Deletions cut 2 bases from V and 4 bases from J, with 15 bases between. Germline loops: CDR1 SGHTA, CDR2 FQGNSA. The CDR3 loop is CASSLRLGRLYNEQFF. CDR3 coding DNA: TGTGCCAGCAGCTTAAGGTTGGGCAGACTTTACAATGAGCAGTTCTTC.

The chain joins TRBV5-1 to TRBJ1-3; 7 positions agree with TRBD1. J gave up 2 bases and V 4 bases, and 3 bases lay outside the gene matches. The germline gives CDR1 SGHRS, CDR2 YFSETQ. The CDR3 has 14 amino acids. CDR3 in amino acids: CASSTRGTGNTIYF. The CDR3 coding sequence is TGCGCCAGCAGCACCAGGGGGACTGGAAACACCATATATTTT.

This clonotype was found a few times. The gene calls are TRBV19 and TRBJ2-3; D might be TRBD1 (6 bases). The length of the CDR3 is 14 residues. Germline CDR1 LNHDA, CDR2 SQIVND (reference sequence). Trimming cost V 7 bases and J 0 bases, with 11 bases left between them. The CDR3 spells CASNPDSSTDTQYF. DNA for the CDR3: TGTGCCAGTAATCCGGACAGCAGCACAGATACGCAGTATTTT.

A few counts support this clonotype. The chain recombines TRBV29-1 with TRBJ2-7; perhaps TRBD2 as D (7 bases). The CDR3 covers 15 residues. Deletions cut 8 bases from V and 2 bases from J, with 22 bases between. CDR1 and CDR2 from the germline V gene are SQVTM and ANQGSEA. The CDR3 loop is CSSPRGLAETYEQYF. In DNA, the CDR3 is TGCAGCTCCCCGCGGGGGCTAGCGGAGACCTACGAGCAGTACTTC.

The V and J genes are TRBV7-2 and TRBJ2-1; 7 bases map to TRBD1. V gave up 7 bases and J gave up 2 bases; unmatched junction bases: 8. The CDR3 is 15 residues long. Per germline, CDR1 SGHTA and CDR2 FQGNSA. The CDR3 nucleotides are TGTGCCAGCAACTTCGACAGGGACGCCTACAATGAGCAGTTCTTC. Translation: CASNFDRDAYNEQFF.

The chain combines TRBV12-5 with TRBJ2-7; 7 nucleotides align to TRBD1. Germline V gene lookup returns CDR1 LGHNT and CDR2 FRNRAP. The V gene end was trimmed by 1 base and the J gene end by 1 base; junction bases not matched to a gene: 1. This CDR3 has 14 residues. CDR3 sequence reads: CASGLDRGSYEQYF. The CDR3, as DNA: TGTGCTAGTGGTTTGGACAGGGGTTCCTACGAGCAGTACTTC.

The chain combines TRBV4-2 with TRBJ1-1; D gene unclear. Between the trimmed V and J ends, which lost 3 bases and 9 bases, there was a span of 14 bases. The CDR3 is 13 residues long. The germline V gene has CDR1 LGHNA and CDR2 YNFKEQ. In DNA, the CDR3 is TGTGCCAGCAGCCACTTAGACGGCCCTCAAGCTTTCTTT. Its protein product is CASSHLDGPQAFF.

The CDR3 sequence is CSARRPFDRVGNQPQHF. Here the CDR3 DNA reads TGCAGTGCTAGACGGCCATTCGACAGGGTGGGCAATCAGCCCCAGCATTTT. The genes are TRBV20-1 and TRBJ1-5; 7 bases are a match to TRBD1. V lost 2 bases, J lost 2 bases, and 12 bases stayed unmatched. The germline V gene encodes CDR1 DFQATT and CDR2 SNEGSKA (reference sequence). This CDR3 has 17 amino acids.

The sample holds many counts of this clonotype. The chain links TRBV6-5 to TRBJ2-7; perhaps D is TRBD1 or TRBD2 (5 bases each). This CDR3 spans 13 amino acids. Trimming cost V 5 bases and J 0 bases, with 8 bases left between them. CDR1 and CDR2 (germline): MNHEY, SVGAGI. The chain's CDR3 is CASSRGPSYEQYF. CDR3 coding DNA: TGTGCCAGCAGTCGGGGACCCTCCTACGAGCAGTACTTC.

A word on this clonotype: One end of the junction is discordant with germline, which a read error may explain. The chain couples TRBV7-7 to TRBJ2-5, with 11 bases aligning to TRBD1. The CDR3 has 16 amino acids. In germline, CDR1 is SSHAT, CDR2 FNYEAQ (reference sequence). The CDR3 reads CASSLNSGTGGETQYF. In nucleotides, the CDR3 is TGTGCTAGCAGCTTAAACTCCGGGACAGGGGGAGAGACCCAGTACTTC.

This clonotype has only a few counts. The chain combines TRBV10-2 with TRBJ2-5; D remains ambiguous. The CDR3 contains 10 residues. V lost 11 bases, J lost 2 bases, and 6 bases lay in between. In germline, CDR1 is WSHSY, CDR2 SAAADI. In nucleotides, the CDR3 is TGCGCCTCTGTTCAAGAGACCCAGTACTTC. Translating gives CASVQETQYF.

J is TRBJ1-1 and V is TRBV7-9; 10 nucleotides align to TRBD1. This CDR3 has 15 residues. Losses at the gene ends were 5 bases for V and 5 bases for J; bases not matched to a gene: 8. Germline V lookup: CDR1 SEHNR, CDR2 FQNEAQ (reference sequence). CDR3 sequence: CASSPTGQGKTEAFF. The CDR3 DNA is TGTGCCAGCAGCCCCACGGGACAGGGGAAAACTGAAGCTTTCTTT. Supplemented by reference TRBV7-9 and TRBJ1-1, the full variable domain reads DTGVSQNPRHKITKRGQNVTFRCDPISEHNRLYWYRQTLGQGPEFLTYFQNEAQLEKSRLLSDRFSAERPKGSFSTLEIQRTEQGDSAMYLCASSPTGQGKTEAFFGQGTRLTVV.

The CDR3 nucleotides read TGTGCCAGCAGCTTTTACAGGGTCTACGAGCAGTACTTC. This encodes CASSFYRVYEQYF. The rearrangement joins TRBV7-2 to TRBJ2-7; D is perhaps TRBD1 (6 bases). Trimming cost V 3 bases and J 3 bases, with 9 bases left between them. Germline assignment: CDR1 SGHTA and CDR2 FQGNSA. This CDR3 spans 13 amino acids.

The chain is built from TRBV6-5 and TRBJ2-5; 8 bases agree with TRBD2. Trimming removed 8 bases from V and 5 bases from J; junction bases left unmatched: 13. This CDR3 has 15 residues. Germline CDR1 MNHEY, CDR2 SVGAGI. As DNA, the CDR3 is TGTGCCAGCTCCGAGCCCCGGGGGGGTTCGGAGACCCAGTACTTC. This codes for CASSEPRGGSETQYF.

Ten or more counts support this clonotype. The chain employs TRBV12-3 or TRBV12-4 and TRBJ1-2, with D unclear. This CDR3 has 12 residues. Deletions cut 5 bases from V and 8 bases from J, with 12 bases between. The CDR3 nucleotides are TGTGCCAGCAGTCTTGAGGATCGGGGCTACACCTTC. Protein product: CASSLEDRGYTF.

This clonotype was observed a handful of times. The V gene is TRBV2, the J gene TRBJ2-1; D remains ambiguous. The CDR3 extends over 12 amino acids. V was cut by 3 bases and J by 6 bases, with 6 bases left in between. Germline V gene data show CDR1 as SNHLY and CDR2 as FYNNEI. DNA for the CDR3: TGTGCCAGCAGTGACCGCCGCAATGAGCAGTTCTTC. This translates into CASSDRRNEQFF.